This T cell receptor (beta chain) was retrieved from a study of shared clonotypes between healthy human individuals (dated by TCRdb to 2018 to 2021). In terms of the full investigation: Three men and two women, aged 18 to 49 years, made up the cohort. For each donor, CD4 naive and CD4 memory were each given three plates, CD8 naive was given two plates, and CD8 memory was given one plate. To estimate repertoire size and how much clonotypes are shared between individuals, the study performed deep sequencing of blood TCR repertoires from about 5 healthy adults. To increase sequencing depth and limit assay-specific biases, TCR repertoire library preparation and sequencing were carried out by different laboratories using diverse techniques. Leukapheresis yielded between about 0.94 and 10 billion PBMCs per donor. The research as a whole found: About 5% of naive CD4, 3.5% of naive CD8, about 2.1% of memory CD4, and 0.4% of memory CD8 clonotypes were shared across a few donors. Even with the large sequencing depth, rarefaction of the sorted-subset datasets indicated that sequencing was incomplete. Compared with non-shared clonotypes, the clonotypes found in all four sorted-subset donors had higher generation probabilities. Based on pairwise subsampling, the degree of clonotype sharing among donors was expected to be affected by sequencing depth. Estimated clonotype richness was generally larger for naive than for memory subsets. Sampling was restricted to blood, and TCR repertoires in tissues likely differ from the TCR repertoires found in blood. Because the study included only a small number of donors, the genetic and exposure-history diversity represented was limited.

CD8 naive samples consisted of CD45RO-negative cells that were positively selected for CCR7, yielding a CD45RA+CCR7+ population without TemRA cells. Donors were healthy HIV-negative adults with no recently reported acute infections or vaccinations. Every donor was a Caucasian adult living in Nashville, Tennessee, USA. After blood collection by leukapheresis, PBMCs were isolated using Ficoll-Histopaque density gradient centrifugation and then cryopreserved in the vapor phase of liquid nitrogen. Purity and quantity of every magnetically sorted T cell population were checked by analytical flow cytometry. Each sorted fraction had its genomic DNA isolated and then quantified by UV absorbance on a Nanodrop 2000c. The CDR3 sequence holds 13 residues, the cysteine and phenylalanine included. Just the 39-base CDR3 DNA is kept, in frame starting at base 1. Between the V and J ends, shortened by 7 bases and 2 bases respectively, the junction contains 12 bases. The germline V gene specifies SNHLY as CDR1 and FYNNEI as CDR2.

In regard to this clone: The antigen it binds to is not known. No per-base quality is available; no much larger clone lies one base away.

Using the deep immunoSEQ assay, TCR CDR3 regions were amplified from genomic DNA by multiplex PCR. Extracted genomic DNA from each cell subset was distributed evenly across all wells of several immunoSEQ 96-well plates, and each plate was treated as a replicate. For sorted subsets, around 200 ng genomic DNA, equal to about 30,000 T cell genomes, was loaded into each replicate PCR. Purified libraries were quantified with a Qubit 3.0 fluorometer, sized on a Bioanalyzer 2100, and re-quantified with the KAPA Library Quantification kit. Every immunoSEQ 96-well plate was sequenced on a dedicated single-read 150-cycle Illumina NextSeq 550 flow cell. Turning to the authors' computational methods: Because only junctional sequences without quality scores were contained in the immunoSEQ output, filtering matching that applied to full-length reads could not be performed. To assign V/J genes and CDR3, sequences were annotated against IMGT germline references using PyIR, a Python wrapper for IgBLAST v1.9. Reads were filtered out if the reads had weak V/J assignments (E-value above 1e-6), no CDR3, stop codons, out-of-frame junctions, or ambiguous translated residues. V3J clonotypes were defined as sequences sharing an identical inferred V gene, J gene, and CDR3 amino acid sequence. Percentage overlap between repertoires was computed as shared unique clonotypes divided by the size of the smaller repertoire. Repertoire richness was assessed with RTK rarefaction, the Chao1 estimator, and Recon v2.1 estimates of unobserved clonotypes. Generation probabilities for all TCRbeta clonotypes obtained by the gDNA method from several donors were computed using OLGA. As stored in TCRdb, this immuneACCESS dataset retains in-frame rearrangements with V and J assigned. A fraction of the clones does not appear; measured against another copy, unresolved V genes explain less than half of the discrepancy, and the remainder lacks a known reason. That table supplies the V and J calls and clone size; D and trimming were determined from the DNA. Counted in this sample were some 580,000 clones; roughly 98% of them appeared once. The top ten clones comprise less than 0.35% of the sample.

Sequencing used naive CD8+ T cells sorted from blood. What this sample's cell subset or site label stands for: CD45RA+CCR7+. This receptor chain uses TRBV2 and TRBJ2-7; possibly the D gene is TRBD1, per 5 matching bases. This clonotype was obtained from a man under 40 in good health. This receptor carries the CDR3 CASKDTRTYEQYF. The nucleotide sequence reads as follows: TGTGCCAGCAAGGACACCCGCACCTACGAGCAGTACTTC.